This T cell receptor (beta chain) was observed in a study of T cell responses to AZD1222 COVID-19 vaccine. About the research overall: Second doses at about 4 or about 12 weeks were pooled.

A word on this clone: Its specificity is not known.

Study-wide findings and caveats: The span of vaccine-associated CD4 TCRs extended across spike, with dominance at 160-218 and 743-854. Reportedly, close to half of spike-specific TCRs are directed against unmutated variant regions.

Germline V gene lookup returns CDR1 SGHAT and CDR2 FQNNGV. There are 15 residues in the CDR3. The V and J ends lost 1 base and 5 bases respectively, with 14 bases between them. Data came from immunoSEQ multiplex PCR; TCRdb stores just in-frame clones and leaves some out. In the table there are 100,000 to 130,000 clones, just over 85% of which are singletons. This TCR was sampled from an adult in good health. The starting material was peripheral blood, obtained on day 0 of AZD1222 vaccination. This chain links TRBV11-2 with TRBJ2-5; D might be TRBD1 or TRBD2, each matching 5 bases. The CDR3 protein is CASSLVGTGIETQYF. Written as DNA, the CDR3 is TGTGCCAGCAGCTTAGTCGGGACGGGTATCGAGACCCAGTACTTC.